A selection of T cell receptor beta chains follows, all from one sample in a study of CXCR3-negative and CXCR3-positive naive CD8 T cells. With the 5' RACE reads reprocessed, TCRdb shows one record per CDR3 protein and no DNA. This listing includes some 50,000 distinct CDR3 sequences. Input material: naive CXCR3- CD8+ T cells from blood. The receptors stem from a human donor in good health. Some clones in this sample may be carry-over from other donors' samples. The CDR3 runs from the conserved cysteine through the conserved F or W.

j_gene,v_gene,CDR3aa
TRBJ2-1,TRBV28,CASSTNYNEQFF
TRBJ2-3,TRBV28,CASSFVGSVSADTQYF
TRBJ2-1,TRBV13,CASSYRGPSSYNEQFF
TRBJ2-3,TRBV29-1,CSVSGVHEGDTQYF
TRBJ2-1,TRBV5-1,CASTDTSGPYNEQFF
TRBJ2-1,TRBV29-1,CSVETDSLYLQFF
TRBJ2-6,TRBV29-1,CSVEVSRANVLTF
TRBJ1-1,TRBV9,CASSVGPGTGMNTEAFF
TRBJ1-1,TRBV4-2,CASSQDSWGQTEAFF
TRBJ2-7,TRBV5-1,CASSLGQGLDEQYF
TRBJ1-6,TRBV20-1,CSAQKGTTGAHNSPLHF
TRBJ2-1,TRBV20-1,CSAREPGLYNEQFF
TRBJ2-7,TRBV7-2,CASSLGGGGLEQYF
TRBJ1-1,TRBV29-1,CSYQGVLGAFF
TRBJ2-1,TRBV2,CATLGASGHNEQFF
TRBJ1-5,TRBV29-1,CSVATGKGQPQHF
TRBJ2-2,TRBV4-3,CASSQDRVQNTGELFF
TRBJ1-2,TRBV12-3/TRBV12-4,CASSQGSPNYGYTF
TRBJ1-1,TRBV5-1,CASSLDRGATEAFF
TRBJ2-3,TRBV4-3,CASSQVTTDTQYF
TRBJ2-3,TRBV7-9,CASRHPPDGASTATDTQYF
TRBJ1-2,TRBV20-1,CSSVTGQGNGYTF
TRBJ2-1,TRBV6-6,CASRYQSLDEQFF
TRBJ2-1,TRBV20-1,CSAREEGGLSEQFF
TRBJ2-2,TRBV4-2,CASSQARDSNTGELFF
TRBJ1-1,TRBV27,CASSPPQMNTEAFF
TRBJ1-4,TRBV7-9,CASSLADKENEKLFF
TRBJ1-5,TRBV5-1,CASSLDGGGNQPQHF
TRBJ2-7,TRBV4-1,CASSQDGEGSGSSYEQYF
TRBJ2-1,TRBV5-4,CASSLKSLENEQFF
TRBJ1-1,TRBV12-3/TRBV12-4,CASTPPLQDWAFF
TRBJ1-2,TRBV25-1,CASSGPGTDYGYTF
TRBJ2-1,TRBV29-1,CSVEQGSYNEQFF
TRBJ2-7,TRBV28,CASSLSGSGEQYF
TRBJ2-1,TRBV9,CASSVDRGMLDEQFF
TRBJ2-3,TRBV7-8,CASSFWGRRATDTQYF
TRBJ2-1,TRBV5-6,CASSLATKGPRSEQFF
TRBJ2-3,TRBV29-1,CSVEGSVVADTQYF
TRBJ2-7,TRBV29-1,CSVFDRDLPYEQYF
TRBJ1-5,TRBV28,CASSFIQGAGNQPQHF
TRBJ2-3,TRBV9,CASSVGPGDTSTDTQYF
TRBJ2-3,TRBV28,CASSPRPAVSTDTQYF
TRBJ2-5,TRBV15,CATSSGGTLQETQYF
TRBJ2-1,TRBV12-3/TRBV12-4,CASSQDRGVLNEQFF
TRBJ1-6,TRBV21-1,CASSPGQGTPLHF
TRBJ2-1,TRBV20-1,CSARFPLAGGREQFF
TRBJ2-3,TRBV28,CASSLGVREGNTDTQYF
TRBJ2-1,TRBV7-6,CASSPMDRGHSNEQFF
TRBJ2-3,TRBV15,CATSRGFGAGVLQDTQHF
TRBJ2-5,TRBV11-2,CASSLDPGRAETQYF
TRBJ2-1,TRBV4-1,CASSQDPDSDEQFF
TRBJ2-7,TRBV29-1,CSVEWQGRDYEQYF
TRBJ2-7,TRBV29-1,CSAGGTDEQYF
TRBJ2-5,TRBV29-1,CSVEPSTGETQYF
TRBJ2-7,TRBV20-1,CSARLTISYEQYF
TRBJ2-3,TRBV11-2,CASSERSGGAGDTQYF
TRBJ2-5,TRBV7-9,CASSYSSRTPLETQYF
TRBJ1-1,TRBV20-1,CSARDRGFEAFF